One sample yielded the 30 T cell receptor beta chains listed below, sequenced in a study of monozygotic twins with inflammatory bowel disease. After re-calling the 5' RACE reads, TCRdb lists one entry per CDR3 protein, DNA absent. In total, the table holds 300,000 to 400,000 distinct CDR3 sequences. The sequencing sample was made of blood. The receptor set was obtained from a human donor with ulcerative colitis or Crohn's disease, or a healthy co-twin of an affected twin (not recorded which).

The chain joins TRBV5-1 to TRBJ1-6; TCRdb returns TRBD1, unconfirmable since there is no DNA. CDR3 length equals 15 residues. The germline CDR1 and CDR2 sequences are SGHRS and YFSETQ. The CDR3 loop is CASSRTGQGNSPLHF.

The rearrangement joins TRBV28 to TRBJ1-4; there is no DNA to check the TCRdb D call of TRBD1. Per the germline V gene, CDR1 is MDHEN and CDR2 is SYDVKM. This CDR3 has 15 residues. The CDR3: CASSLGTGAGEKLFF.

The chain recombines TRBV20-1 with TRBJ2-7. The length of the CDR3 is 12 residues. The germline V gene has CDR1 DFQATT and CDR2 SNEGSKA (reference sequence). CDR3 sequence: CSAFYRPYEQYF.

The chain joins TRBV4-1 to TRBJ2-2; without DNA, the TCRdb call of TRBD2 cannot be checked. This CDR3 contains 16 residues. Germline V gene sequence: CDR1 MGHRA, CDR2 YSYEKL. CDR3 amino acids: CASSLEGLPDTGELFF.

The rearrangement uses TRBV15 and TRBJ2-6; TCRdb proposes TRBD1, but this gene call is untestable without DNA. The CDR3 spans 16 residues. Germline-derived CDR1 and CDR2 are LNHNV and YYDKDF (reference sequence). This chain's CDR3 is CATSRGGASGANVLTF. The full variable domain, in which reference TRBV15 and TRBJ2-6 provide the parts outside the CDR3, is DAMVIQNPRYQVTQFGKPVTLSCSQTLNHNVMYWYQQKSSQAPKLLFHYYDKDFNNEADTPDNFQSRRPNTSFCFLDIRSPGLGDTAMYLCATSRGGASGANVLTFGAGSRLTVL.

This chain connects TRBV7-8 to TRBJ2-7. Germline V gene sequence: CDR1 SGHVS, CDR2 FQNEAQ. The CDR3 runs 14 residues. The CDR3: CASSLERFRNEQYF.

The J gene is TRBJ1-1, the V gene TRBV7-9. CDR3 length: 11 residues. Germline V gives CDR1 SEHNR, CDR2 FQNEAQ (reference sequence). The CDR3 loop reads CASRTHTEAFF.

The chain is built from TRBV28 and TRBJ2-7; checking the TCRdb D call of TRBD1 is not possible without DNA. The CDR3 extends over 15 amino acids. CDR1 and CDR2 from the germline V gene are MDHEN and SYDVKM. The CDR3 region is CASSSPGQAAYEQYF. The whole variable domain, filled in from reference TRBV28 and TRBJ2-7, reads DVKVTQSSRYLVKRTGEKVFLECVQDMDHENMFWYRQDPGLGLRLIYFSYDVKMKEKGDIPEGYSVSREKKERFSLILESASTNQTSMYLCASSSPGQAAYEQYFGPGTRLTVT.

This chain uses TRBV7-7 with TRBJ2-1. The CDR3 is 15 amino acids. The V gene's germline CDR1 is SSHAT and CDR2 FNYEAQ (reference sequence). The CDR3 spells CASSLSRGTDNEQFF.

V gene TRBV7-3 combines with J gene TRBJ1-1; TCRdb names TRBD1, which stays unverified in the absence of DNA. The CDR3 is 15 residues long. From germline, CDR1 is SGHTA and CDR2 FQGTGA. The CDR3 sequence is CASSAIRDRGTEAFF.

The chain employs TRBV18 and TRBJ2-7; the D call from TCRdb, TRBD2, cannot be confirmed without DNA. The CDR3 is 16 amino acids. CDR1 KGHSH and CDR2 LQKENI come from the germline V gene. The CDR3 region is CASSPSIAGGDYEQYF.

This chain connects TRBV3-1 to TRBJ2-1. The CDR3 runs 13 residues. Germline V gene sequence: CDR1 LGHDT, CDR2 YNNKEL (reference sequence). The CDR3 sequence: CASSQAAAQRQFF.

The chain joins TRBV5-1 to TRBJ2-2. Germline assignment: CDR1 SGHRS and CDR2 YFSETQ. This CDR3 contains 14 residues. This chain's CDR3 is CASSLGAHTGELFF.

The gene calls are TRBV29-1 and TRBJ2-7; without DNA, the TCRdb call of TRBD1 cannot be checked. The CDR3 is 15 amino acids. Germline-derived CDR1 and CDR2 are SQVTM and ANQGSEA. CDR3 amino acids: CSVEAPREDSYEQYF.

CDR3 residues: CASTSQRSGNTIYF. The chain joins TRBV11-2 to TRBJ1-3. CDR1 SGHAT and CDR2 FQNNGV come from the germline V gene. The CDR3 covers 14 residues. The variable domain in full, completed from reference TRBV11-2 and TRBJ1-3, reads EAGVAQSPRYKIIEKRQSVAFWCNPISGHATLYWYQQILGQGPKLLIQFQNNGVVDDSQLPKDRFSAERLKGVDSTLKIQPAKLEDSAVYLCASTSQRSGNTIYFGEGSWLTVV.

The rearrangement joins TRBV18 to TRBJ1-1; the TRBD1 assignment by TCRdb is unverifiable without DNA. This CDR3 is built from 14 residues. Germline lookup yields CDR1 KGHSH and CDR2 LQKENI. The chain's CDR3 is CASSSGGLGTEAFF.

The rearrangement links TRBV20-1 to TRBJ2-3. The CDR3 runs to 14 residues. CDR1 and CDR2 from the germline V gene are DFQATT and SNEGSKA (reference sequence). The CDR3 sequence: CSAVDPSGTDTQYF.

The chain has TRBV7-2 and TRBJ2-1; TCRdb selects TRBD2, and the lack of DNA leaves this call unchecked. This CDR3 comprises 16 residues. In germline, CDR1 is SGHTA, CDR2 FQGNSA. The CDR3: CASPQGTSGSYNEQFF.

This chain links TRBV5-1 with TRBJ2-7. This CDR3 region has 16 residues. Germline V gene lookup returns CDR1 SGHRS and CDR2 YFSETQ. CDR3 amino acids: CASSPYGVWRSYEQYF.

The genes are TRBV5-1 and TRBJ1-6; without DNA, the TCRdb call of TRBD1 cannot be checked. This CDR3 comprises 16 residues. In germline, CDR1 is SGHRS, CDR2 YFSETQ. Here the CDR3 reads CASSLEGQGEGSPLHF. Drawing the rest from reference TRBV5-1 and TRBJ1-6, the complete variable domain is KAGVTQTPRYLIKTRGQQVTLSCSPISGHRSVSWYQQTPGQGLQFLFEYFSETQRNKGNFPGRFSGRQFSNSRSEMNVSTLELGDSALYLCASSLEGQGEGSPLHFGNGTRLTVT.

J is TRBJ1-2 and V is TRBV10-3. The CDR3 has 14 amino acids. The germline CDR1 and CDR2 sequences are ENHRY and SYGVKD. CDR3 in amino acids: CAISDLGPAEGYTF.

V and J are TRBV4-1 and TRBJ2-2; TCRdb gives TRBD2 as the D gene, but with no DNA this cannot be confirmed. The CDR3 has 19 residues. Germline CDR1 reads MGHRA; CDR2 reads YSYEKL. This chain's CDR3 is CASSQEGARQIKNTGELFF.

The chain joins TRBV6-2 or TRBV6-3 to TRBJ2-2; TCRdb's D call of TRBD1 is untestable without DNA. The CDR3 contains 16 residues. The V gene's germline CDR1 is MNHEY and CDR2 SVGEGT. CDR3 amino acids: CASSSGTTLNTGELFF.

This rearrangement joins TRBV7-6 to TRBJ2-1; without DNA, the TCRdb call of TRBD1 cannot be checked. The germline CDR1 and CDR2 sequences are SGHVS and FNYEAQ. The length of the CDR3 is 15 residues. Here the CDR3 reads CASSSGAGAINEQFF.

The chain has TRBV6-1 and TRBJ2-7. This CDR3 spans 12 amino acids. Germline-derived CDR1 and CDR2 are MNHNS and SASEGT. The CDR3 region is CASSDVGYEQYF.

The CDR3 loop is CASSPGGGFSSYEQYF. V gene TRBV5-1 combines with J gene TRBJ2-7; TCRdb names TRBD1, which stays unverified in the absence of DNA. In germline, CDR1 is SGHRS, CDR2 YFSETQ. CDR3 length equals 16 residues. Filled out from reference TRBV5-1 and TRBJ2-7, the complete variable domain reads KAGVTQTPRYLIKTRGQQVTLSCSPISGHRSVSWYQQTPGQGLQFLFEYFSETQRNKGNFPGRFSGRQFSNSRSEMNVSTLELGDSALYLCASSPGGGFSSYEQYFGPGTRLTVT.

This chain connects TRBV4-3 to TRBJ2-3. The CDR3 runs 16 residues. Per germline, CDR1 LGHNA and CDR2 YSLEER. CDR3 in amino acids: CASSQFEGSSTDTQYF.

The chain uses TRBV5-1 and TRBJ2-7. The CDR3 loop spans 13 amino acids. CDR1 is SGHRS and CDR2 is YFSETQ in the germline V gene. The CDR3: CASSLAPDYEQYF.

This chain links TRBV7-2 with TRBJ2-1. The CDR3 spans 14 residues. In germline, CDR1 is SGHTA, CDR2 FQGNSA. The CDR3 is CASSLGIDYNEQFF.

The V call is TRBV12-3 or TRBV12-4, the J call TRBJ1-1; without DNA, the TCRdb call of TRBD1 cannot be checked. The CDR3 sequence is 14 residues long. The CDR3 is CASSRGQGASESFF.